One sample yielded the 20 T cell receptor beta chains listed below, sequenced in a study of type 1 and type 2 diabetes patients. Amplification started from genomic DNA. A primer set of 30 forward and 13 reverse primers amplified the CDR3. A single record per CDR3 protein comes from TCRdb applying MiXCR to the multiplex PCR reads. Here the sample spans fewer than 300,000 distinct CDR3 sequences, roughly 50% being singletons. Input material: peripheral blood mononuclear cells (PBMCs). All receptors come from a young man with type 2 diabetes.

The chain is built from TRBV30 and TRBJ2-1; 9 bases agree with TRBD2. V lost 4 bases and J lost 1; bases outside the gene matches: 2. The V gene's germline CDR1 is GTSNPN and CDR2 SVGIG (reference sequence). The CDR3 is 14 amino acids. The CDR3 DNA reads as TGTGCCTGGAAAGGACTAGCGTCCTACAATGAGCAGTTCTTC. It encodes CAWKGLASYNEQFF.

This sequence joins TRBV2 and TRBJ1-4; 8 bases line up with TRBD1. This CDR3 comprises 15 residues. Germline loops: CDR1 SNHLY, CDR2 FYNNEI. Unmatched junction bases numbered 3, after V lost 4 bases and J lost 2 bases. The CDR3, as DNA: TGTGCCAGCAGTGCTACAGGGGGGACTAATGAAAAACTGTTTTTT. It encodes CASSATGGTNEKLFF.

The genes are TRBV7-3 and TRBJ2-7; perhaps TRBD1 as D (7 bases). Trimming left V 5 bases short and J 1 base short, with 9 bases between. Germline CDR1 reads SGHTA; CDR2 reads FQGTGA. This CDR3 has 13 amino acids. As DNA, the CDR3 is TGTGCCAGCAGCGCGGGACAGTCCTACGAGCAGTACTTC. Protein: CASSAGQSYEQYF.

This clonotype was counted only a few times. The rearrangement uses TRBV20-1 and TRBJ2-1; 9 bases map to TRBD2. Germline CDR1 is DFQATT and CDR2 is SNEGSKA (reference sequence). This CDR3 comprises 14 residues. J was trimmed by 9 bases and V by 6 bases; bases with no gene match: 12. The CDR3 loop reads CSAPWREGFSEQFF. CDR3 bases: TGCAGTGCCCCTTGGCGGGAGGGGTTTAGTGAGCAGTTCTTC.

J is TRBJ2-6 and V is TRBV29-1, with D possibly matching TRBD1 (5 bases). Per germline, CDR1 SQVTM and CDR2 ANQGSEA. Trimming took 1 base from V and 2 from J, leaving 9 bases between them. CDR3 length: 15 amino acids. The CDR3 region has the DNA TGCAGCGTTGAAGGTGACAGCACTGGGGCCAACGTCCTGACTTTC. It specifies CSVEGDSTGANVLTF.

This clonotype occurred a few times. The chain links TRBV20-1 to TRBJ2-3; D not certain. This CDR3 has 13 residues. From germline, CDR1 is DFQATT and CDR2 SNEGSKA (reference sequence). With 7 bases removed from V and 5 bases from J, the gap between germline ends came to 16 bases. The CDR3, as DNA: TGCAGTGTAAAGGCAGCAGTACAAGATACGCAGTATTTT. Residues: CSVKAAVQDTQYF.

In its sample, this clonotype was seen many times. The genes are TRBV10-2 and TRBJ1-1, with D possibly matching TRBD1 (6 bases). CDR3 length equals 14 residues. Germline CDR1 WSHSY, CDR2 SAAADI. Between the trimmed V and J ends, which lost 6 bases and 4 bases, there was a span of 15 bases. CDR3 sequence (DNA): TGCGCCAGCAGCGGAACAGGGTTTGGCACTGAAGCTTTCTTT. It yields the protein CASSGTGFGTEAFF.

Ten or more counts support this clonotype. CDR3 nucleotides: TGTGCCAGCAGCCCACGTGGGGACGGCAATCAGCCCCAGCATTTT. Protein: CASSPRGDGNQPQHF. This sequence joins TRBV25-1 and TRBJ1-5; D might be TRBD1 (5 bases). Looked up from germline, CDR1 is MGHDK and CDR2 is SYGVNS. V gave up 6 bases and J gave up 2 bases, with 14 bases separating them. The CDR3 consists of 15 residues.

The chain uses TRBV4-1 and TRBJ1-6; the match to TRBD1 covers 7 bases. The CDR3 extends over 21 amino acids. Germline CDR1 reads MGHRA; CDR2 reads YSYEKL. V shed 3 bases, J shed 3 bases, and the junction held 20 bases outside the gene matches. CDR3 nucleotide sequence: TGCGCCAGCAGCCATTTTCATGTCCGGGACAGCCTTGGGGGCTATAATTCACCCCTCCACTTT. It encodes CASSHFHVRDSLGGYNSPLHF.

In its sample, this clonotype was seen many times. The chain is built from TRBV30 and TRBJ2-7, with TRBD2 identical over 7 bases. Germline CDR1 is GTSNPN and CDR2 is SVGIG (reference sequence). CDR3 length: 12 residues. V was clipped by 8 bases and J by 2 bases; unmatched bases: 6. DNA of the CDR3: TGTGCCAGTACTAGCGCAGCCTACGAGCAGTACTTC. Amino acid sequence: CASTSAAYEQYF. The full variable domain, rest sourced from reference TRBV30 and TRBJ2-7, is SQTIHQWPATLVQPVGSPLSLECTVEGTSNPNLYWYRQAAGRGLQLLFYSVGIGQISSEVPQNLSASRPQDRQFILSSKKLLLSDSGFYLCASTSAAYEQYFGPGTRLTVT.

The rearrangement joins TRBV5-4 to TRBJ2-5; D remains ambiguous. V was pared by 3 bases and J by 1 base, with 7 bases between. Germline V gene lookup returns CDR1 SGHNT and CDR2 YYREEE (reference sequence). The CDR3 covers 13 residues. The CDR3 is CASSSPPQETQYF. CDR3 nucleotides: TGTGCCAGCAGCTCCCCCCCCCAAGAGACCCAGTACTTC.

Comment on this clonotype: Mismatch with germline at one junction end may stem from a read error. The gene calls are TRBV5-1 and TRBJ2-5; D gene uncertain. CDR3 size: 12 residues. Germline assignment: CDR1 SGHRS and CDR2 YFSETQ. CDR3 amino acids: CATCVFGETQYF. CDR3 sequence (DNA): TGTGCCACGTGCGTTTTTGGGGAGACCCAGTACTTC.

This clonotype was counted between two and nine times. The germline gene is not matched at one end of the junction; a read error may be the cause. V and J are TRBV10-3 and TRBJ1-5; D ambiguous. Germline CDR1 is ENHRY and CDR2 is SYGVKD. The CDR3 has 12 amino acids. DNA of the CDR3: TGTGCCATCGGTGACCCTAATCAGCCCCAGCATTTT. Translating it yields CAIGDPNQPQHF.

The chain carries TRBV6-4 and TRBJ2-2; D is unclear. Per germline, CDR1 MRHNA and CDR2 SNTAGT. The CDR3 has 13 amino acids. V lost 3 bases and J 5 bases, leaving 7 bases between the germline ends. In DNA, the CDR3 is TGTGCCAGCAGTGATGTAGGGACCGGGGAGCTGTTTTTT. Translating it yields CASSDVGTGELFF.

This clonotype was recorded many times. CDR3: CASSSGTGPYEQYF. CDR3 coding DNA: TGTGCCAGTAGCTCCGGGACAGGGCCCTACGAGCAGTACTTC. This chain links TRBV19 with TRBJ2-7; 9 positions match TRBD1. The CDR3 loop spans 14 amino acids. The V segment lost 6 bases and the J segment 2 bases; nucleotides outside the gene matches: 5. Germline loops: CDR1 LNHDA, CDR2 SQIVND (reference sequence).

The chain joins TRBV19 to TRBJ2-1; 7 bases match TRBD1. The CDR3 loop spans 16 amino acids. V dropped 0 bases and J dropped 2; count of bases not matched to a gene: 4. Germline V lookup: CDR1 LNHDA, CDR2 SQIVND (reference sequence). The CDR3 loop reads CASSIDRDSPYNEQFF. The CDR3, as DNA: TGTGCCAGTAGTATAGACCGGGACAGCCCCTACAATGAGCAGTTCTTC. The whole variable domain, filled in from reference TRBV19 and TRBJ2-1, reads DGGITQSPKYLFRKEGQNVTLSCEQNLNHDAMYWYRQDPGQGLRLIYYSQIVNDFQKGDIAEGYSVSREKKESFPLTVTSAQKNPTAFYLCASSIDRDSPYNEQFFGPGTRLTVL.

Concerning this clonotype itself: It may be a read error: a sequence one base away is much more abundant. The rearrangement uses TRBV25-1 and TRBJ1-2; D is unclear. The length of the CDR3 is 12 residues. Germline assignment: CDR1 MGHDK and CDR2 SYGVNS. CDR3 sequence reads: CASSEHVYGNTF. The CDR3, as DNA: TGTGCCAGCAGTGAACACGTCTATGGCAACACCTTC.

As concerns this clonotype: At one boundary the junction diverges from the germline segment, which might be a read error. J is TRBJ1-3 and V is TRBV7-7; weak D call: TRBD1 (5 bases). Germline-derived CDR1 and CDR2 are SSHAT and FNYEAQ (reference sequence). The CDR3 runs to 14 residues. The CDR3, as DNA: TGTGCTAGCAGCTCCGGGACCTCTGGAAACACCATATATTTT. Protein product: CASSSGTSGNTIYF.

The chain carries TRBV5-1 and TRBJ2-2; 10 nucleotides match TRBD2. The germline V gene has CDR1 SGHRS and CDR2 YFSETQ. V lost 0 bases, J lost 3 bases, and 8 bases stayed unmatched. The CDR3 consists of 18 residues. CDR3 DNA sequence: TGCGCCAGCAGCTTGGCCTTTAGCGGGAGGTTGCACACCGGGGAGCTGTTTTTT. Amino acid sequence: CASSLAFSGRLHTGELFF.

This clonotype was detected a few times. The J gene is TRBJ2-1, the V gene TRBV20-1, with 7 bases that match TRBD2. Germline loops: CDR1 DFQATT, CDR2 SNEGSKA (reference sequence). J was trimmed by 7 bases and V by 2 bases; bases with no gene match: 14. The CDR3 contains 16 residues. DNA of the CDR3: TGCAGTGCTAGAAAAGGGGCCGGGATTAGCGGGAATGAGCAGTTCTTC. Its protein product is CSARKGAGISGNEQFF.